This T cell receptor (beta chain) was sequenced during a study of blood T cell repertoires in COVID-19. The assay was immunoSEQ multiplex PCR, and TCRdb's table has in-frame clones only and misses some. This sample yields some 150,000 clones, of which about 86% are seen a single time; roughly 1.4% belongs to the top ten. Germline lookup yields CDR1 DFQATT and CDR2 SNEGSKA (reference sequence). The ends lost 3 bases at V and 2 bases at J; junction bases unmatched: 6. The length of the CDR3 is 15 residues. The V gene is TRBV20-1, the J gene TRBJ2-5; 10 bases map to TRBD2. Material for sequencing was peripheral blood. This clonotype was obtained from a woman aged 55-70 years with acute or convalescent COVID-19. In DNA, the CDR3 is TGCAGTGCTAGTAGACAGCGGGGGGGACAAGAGACCCAGTACTTC. Translating gives CSASRQRGGQETQYF.